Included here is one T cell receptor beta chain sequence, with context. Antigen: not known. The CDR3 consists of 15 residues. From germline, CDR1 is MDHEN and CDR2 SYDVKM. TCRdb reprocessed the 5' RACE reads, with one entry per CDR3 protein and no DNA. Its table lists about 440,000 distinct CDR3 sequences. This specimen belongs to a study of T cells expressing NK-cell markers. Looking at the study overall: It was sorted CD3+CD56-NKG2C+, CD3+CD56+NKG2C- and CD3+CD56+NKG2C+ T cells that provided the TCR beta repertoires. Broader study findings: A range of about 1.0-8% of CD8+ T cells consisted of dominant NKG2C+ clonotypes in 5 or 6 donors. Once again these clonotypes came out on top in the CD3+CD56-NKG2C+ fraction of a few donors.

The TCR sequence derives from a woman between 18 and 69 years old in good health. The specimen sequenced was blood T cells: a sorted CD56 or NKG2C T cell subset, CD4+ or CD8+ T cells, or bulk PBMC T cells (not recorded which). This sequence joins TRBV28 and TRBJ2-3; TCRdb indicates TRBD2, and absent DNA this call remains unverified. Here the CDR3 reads CASSFSSRATDTQYF.